This T cell receptor beta chain was captured in a study of cytomegalovirus exposure and HLA in healthy donors. This CDR3 spans 13 amino acids. Trimming pared 3 bases from V and 4 bases from J, leaving 10 bases between. The V gene's germline CDR1 is KGHSH and CDR2 LQKENI. The study ran its PCR with 60 Vbeta and 13 Jbeta primers. TCRdb's copy holds only in-frame clones and misses some; the assay was immunoSEQ multiplex PCR. The data contain over 90,000 clones, roughly two thirds of them singletons. Concerning this clone itself: What it recognizes is unknown.

Study-wide results and limits: Upon later analysis, TCR association rates were observed to vary by HLA locus, being highest for DRB1 and lowest for HLA-C.

The receptor was isolated from a woman aged 50 to 65 in good health and CMV-seropositive. The sequencing sample was made of PBMCs. J is TRBJ2-7 and V is TRBV18; D possibly corresponds to TRBD2 (6 bases). CDR3 residues: CASSPSGVYEQYF. The CDR3, as DNA: TGTGCCAGCTCACCCTCGGGAGTTTACGAGCAGTACTTC.